The following is a T cell receptor beta chain sequence with its context. TCRdb keeps only in-frame clones here, not all; method: immunoSEQ multiplex PCR. The sample contains about 68,000 clones, 93% of which appear only once. The CDR3 covers 15 residues. CDR1 and CDR2 from the germline V gene are MNHEY and SVGAGI. With 4 bases removed from V and 8 bases from J, the gap between germline ends came to 17 bases. This chain connects TRBV6-5 to TRBJ2-2, with D possibly matching TRBD2 (6 bases). The sample comprised PBMCs. The origin of this receptor is a man aged 40-50 years with rheumatoid arthritis. The chain's CDR3 is CASSFGGTQHGELFF. CDR3 DNA: TGTGCCAGCAGTTTTGGGGGGACCCAACATGGGGAGCTGTTTTTT.